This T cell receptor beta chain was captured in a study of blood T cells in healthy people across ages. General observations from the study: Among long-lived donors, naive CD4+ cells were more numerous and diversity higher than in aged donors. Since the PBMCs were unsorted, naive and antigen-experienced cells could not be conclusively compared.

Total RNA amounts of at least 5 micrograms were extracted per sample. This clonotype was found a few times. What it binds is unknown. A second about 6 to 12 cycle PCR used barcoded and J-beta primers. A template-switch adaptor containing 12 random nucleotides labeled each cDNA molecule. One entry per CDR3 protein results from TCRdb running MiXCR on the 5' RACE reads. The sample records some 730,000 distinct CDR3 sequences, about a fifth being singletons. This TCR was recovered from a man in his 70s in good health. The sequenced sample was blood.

DNA of the CDR3: TGTGCCAGCAGCTTACAGGGGACTAGCGCGTACAATGAGCAGTTCTTC. It encodes CASSLQGTSAYNEQFF. V is TRBV7-2 and J is TRBJ2-1; 10 bases are a match to TRBD2. The CDR3 has 16 residues. With V trimmed by 2 bases and J by 4 bases, 5 bases remained unmatched. Germline loops: CDR1 SGHTA, CDR2 FQGNSA.